This TCR beta chain is from a study of Tregs in tolerant kidney transplant recipients. Study observations and caveats: Expanding Tregs on activated donor B cells appeared to best identify donor-specific TCRbeta clones. Few patients were studied, so findings need validation in larger groups. Biological reproducibility was not directly addressed in this study.

CD4+CD25+CD127- Tregs, CD4+CD25- non-Tregs, CD4 and CD8 cells were sorted. Turning to this clone: Its specificity is not known.

V was clipped by 8 bases and J by 16 bases, with 9 bases between them. Germline assignment: CDR1 MDHEN and CDR2 SYDVKM. The CDR3 totals 8 residues. Assay used: immunoSEQ multiplex PCR; TCRdb lists only in-frame clones, some missing. Among fewer than 80,000 clones listed, 85% to 90% were seen once. The chain combines TRBV28 with TRBJ1-5; D not resolved. The receptor was derived from a human donor who received a combined kidney and bone marrow transplant. The source material was CD4+ T cells from blood, sampled before the transplant. This CDR3 reads CASGLHHF. In DNA, the CDR3 is TGTGCCAGCGGGCTCCATCATTTT.